This entry features one T cell receptor beta chain sequence. Its matching antigen is unknown. The data were obtained in a study of Tregs in tolerant kidney transplant recipients. The data were produced by immunoSEQ multiplex PCR, yet TCRdb's version contains in-frame clones alone and is incomplete. The sample has approximately 90,000 clones, approximately 93% seen once. The germline V gene has CDR1 GTSNPN and CDR2 SVGIG (reference sequence). This CDR3 region has 14 residues. With V trimmed by 2 bases and J by 3 bases, 4 bases remained unmatched. Recipients received nonmyeloablative bone marrow transplants from related graft donors, with transient mixed chimerism. Unstimulated regulatory T cells (CD4+CD25+CD127-), CD4+CD25- non-regulatory cells, CD4 and CD8 cells were FACS-sorted from thawed PBMCs. Overall study findings and caveats: This study did not directly address biological reproducibility.

This specimen consisted of CD4+ T cells from blood (PBMCs), obtained 12 months after the transplant. J is TRBJ2-5 and V is TRBV30, with 9 bases fitting TRBD1. The receptor was derived from a human patient who received a combined kidney and bone marrow transplant. Among the T cells, some may be from the graft donor. CDR3 in DNA: TGTGCCTGGAGTACAGGGGGCCCAGAAGAGACCCAGTACTTC. Translated: CAWSTGGPEETQYF.